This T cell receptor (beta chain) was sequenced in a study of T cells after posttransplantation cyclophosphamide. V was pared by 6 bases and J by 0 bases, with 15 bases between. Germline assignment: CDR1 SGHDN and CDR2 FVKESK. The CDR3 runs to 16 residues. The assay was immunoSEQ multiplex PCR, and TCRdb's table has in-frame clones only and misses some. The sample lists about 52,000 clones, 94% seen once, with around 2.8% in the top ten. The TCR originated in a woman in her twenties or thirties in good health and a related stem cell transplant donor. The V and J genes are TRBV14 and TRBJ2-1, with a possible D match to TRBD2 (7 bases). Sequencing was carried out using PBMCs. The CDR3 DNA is TGTGCCAGCAGTCTCGTGGGGGGGGCCTCCTACAATGAGCAGTTCTTC. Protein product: CASSLVGGASYNEQFF.